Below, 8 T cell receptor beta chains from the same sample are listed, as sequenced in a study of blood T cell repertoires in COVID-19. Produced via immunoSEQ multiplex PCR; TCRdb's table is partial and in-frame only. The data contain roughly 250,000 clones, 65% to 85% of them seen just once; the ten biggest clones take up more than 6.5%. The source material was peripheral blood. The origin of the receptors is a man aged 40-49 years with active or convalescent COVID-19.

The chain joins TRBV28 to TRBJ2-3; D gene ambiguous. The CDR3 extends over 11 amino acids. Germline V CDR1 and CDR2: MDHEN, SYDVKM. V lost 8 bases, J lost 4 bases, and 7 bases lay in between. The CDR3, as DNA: TGTGCCAGCGGTAACTCAGATACGCAGTATTTT. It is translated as CASGNSDTQYF. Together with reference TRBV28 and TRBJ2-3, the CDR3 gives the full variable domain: DVKVTQSSRYLVKRTGEKVFLECVQDMDHENMFWYRQDPGLGLRLIYFSYDVKMKEKGDIPEGYSVSREKKERFSLILESASTNQTSMYLCASGNSDTQYFGPGTRLTVL.

The CDR3 nucleotides are TGTGCCAGCAGTTTATCTCGTCGGACAGCTAATAATTCACCCCTCCACTTT. Translating gives CASSLSRRTANNSPLHF. This chain uses TRBV27 with TRBJ1-6, with D perhaps matching TRBD1 (6 bases). This CDR3 spans 17 amino acids. Germline CDR1 and CDR2: MNHEY and SMNVEV (reference sequence). V was clipped by 0 bases and J by 5 bases, with 14 bases between them.

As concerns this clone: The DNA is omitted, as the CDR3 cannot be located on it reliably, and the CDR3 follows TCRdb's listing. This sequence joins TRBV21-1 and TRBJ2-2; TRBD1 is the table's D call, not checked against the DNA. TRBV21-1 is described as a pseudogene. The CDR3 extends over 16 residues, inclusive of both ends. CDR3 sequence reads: CASTKVGQGNTGELFF.

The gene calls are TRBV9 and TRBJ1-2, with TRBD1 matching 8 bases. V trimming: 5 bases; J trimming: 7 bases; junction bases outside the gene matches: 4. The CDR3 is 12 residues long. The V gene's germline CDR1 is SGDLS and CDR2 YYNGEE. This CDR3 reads CASSSTGGGYTF. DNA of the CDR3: TGTGCCAGCAGTTCCACAGGGGGTGGCTACACCTTC.

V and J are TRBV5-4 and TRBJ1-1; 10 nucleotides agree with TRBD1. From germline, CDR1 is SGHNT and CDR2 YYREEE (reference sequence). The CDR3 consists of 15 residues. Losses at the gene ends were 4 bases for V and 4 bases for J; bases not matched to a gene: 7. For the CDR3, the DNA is TGTGCCAGCAGCCAAGGACAGGGGGTTAGCACTGAAGCTTTCTTT. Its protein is CASSQGQGVSTEAFF. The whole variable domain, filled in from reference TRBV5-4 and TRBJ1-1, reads ETGVTQSPTHLIKTRGQQVTLRCSSQSGHNTVSWYQQALGQGPQFIFQYYREEENGRGNFPPRFSGLQFPNYSSELNVNALELDDSALYLCASSQGQGVSTEAFFGQGTRLTVV.

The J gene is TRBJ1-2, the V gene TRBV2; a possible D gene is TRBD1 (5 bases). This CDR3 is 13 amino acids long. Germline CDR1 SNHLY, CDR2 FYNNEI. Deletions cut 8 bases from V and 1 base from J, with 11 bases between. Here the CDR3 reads CASGDRSNYGYTF. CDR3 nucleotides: TGTGCCAGCGGCGACAGAAGTAACTATGGCTACACCTTC.

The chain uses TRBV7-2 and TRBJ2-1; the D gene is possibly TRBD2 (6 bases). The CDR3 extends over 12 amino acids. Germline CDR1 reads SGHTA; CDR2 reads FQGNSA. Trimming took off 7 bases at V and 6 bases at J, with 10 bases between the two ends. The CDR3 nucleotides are TGTGCCAGCAACCCGGGGGTCAATGAGCAGTTCTTC. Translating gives CASNPGVNEQFF.

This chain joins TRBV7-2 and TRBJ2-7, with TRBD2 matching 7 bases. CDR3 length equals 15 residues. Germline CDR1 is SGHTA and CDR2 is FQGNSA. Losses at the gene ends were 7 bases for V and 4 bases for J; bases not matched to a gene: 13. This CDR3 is CASNEPGLGLYEQYF. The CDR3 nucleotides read TGTGCCAGCAACGAACCAGGACTAGGCCTTTACGAGCAGTACTTC.